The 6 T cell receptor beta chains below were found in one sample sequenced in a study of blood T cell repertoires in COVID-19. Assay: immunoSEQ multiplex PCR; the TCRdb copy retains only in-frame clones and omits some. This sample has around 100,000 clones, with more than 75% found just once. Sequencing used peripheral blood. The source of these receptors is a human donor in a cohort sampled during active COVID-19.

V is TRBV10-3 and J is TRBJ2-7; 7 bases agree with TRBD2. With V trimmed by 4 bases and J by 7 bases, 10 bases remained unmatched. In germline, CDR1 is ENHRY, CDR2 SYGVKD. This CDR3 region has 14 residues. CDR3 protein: CAISVGGSSGEQYF. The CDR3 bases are TGTGCCATCAGTGTCGGCGGGAGCTCTGGGGAGCAGTACTTC.

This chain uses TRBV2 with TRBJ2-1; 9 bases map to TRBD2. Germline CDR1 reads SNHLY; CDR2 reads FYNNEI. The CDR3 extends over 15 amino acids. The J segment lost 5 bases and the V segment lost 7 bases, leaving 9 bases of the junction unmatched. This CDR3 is CASTVRAGGDNEQFF. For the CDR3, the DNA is TGTGCCAGCACCGTACGAGCGGGAGGAGACAATGAGCAGTTCTTC. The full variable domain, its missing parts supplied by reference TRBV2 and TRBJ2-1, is EPEVTQTPSHQVTQMGQEVILRCVPISNHLYFYWYRQILGQKVEFLVSFYNNEISEKSEIFDDQFSVERPDGSNFTLKIRSTKLEDSAMYFCASTVRAGGDNEQFFGPGTRLTVL.

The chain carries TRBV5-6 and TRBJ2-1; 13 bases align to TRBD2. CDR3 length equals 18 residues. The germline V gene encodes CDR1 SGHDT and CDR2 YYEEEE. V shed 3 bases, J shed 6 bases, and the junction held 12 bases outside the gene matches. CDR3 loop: CASSSEPGLAGRGNEQFF. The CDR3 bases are TGTGCCAGCAGCTCAGAACCGGGACTAGCGGGAAGAGGCAATGAGCAGTTCTTC.

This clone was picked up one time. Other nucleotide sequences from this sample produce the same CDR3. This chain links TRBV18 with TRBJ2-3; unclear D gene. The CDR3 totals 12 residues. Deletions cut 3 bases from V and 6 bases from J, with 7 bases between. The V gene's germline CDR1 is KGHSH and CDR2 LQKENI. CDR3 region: CASSPSLDTQYF. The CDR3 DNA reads TGTGCCAGCTCACCCTCTTTGGATACGCAGTATTTT.

The CDR3 sequence is CGGGNTGELFF. CDR3 DNA: TGCGGGGGGGGAAACACCGGGGAGCTGTTTTTT. The V and J genes are TRBV29-1 and TRBJ2-2; 7 nucleotides line up with TRBD2. There are 11 residues in the CDR3. In germline, CDR1 is SQVTM, CDR2 ANQGSEA.

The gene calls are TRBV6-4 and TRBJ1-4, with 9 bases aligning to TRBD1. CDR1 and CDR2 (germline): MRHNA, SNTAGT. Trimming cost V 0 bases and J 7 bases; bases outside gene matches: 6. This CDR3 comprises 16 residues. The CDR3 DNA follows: TGTGCCAGCAGTGACTCCTCCGGGACAGGGTGTGAAAAACTGTTTTTT. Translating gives CASSDSSGTGCEKLFF.